Sequencing of this TCR beta chain was carried out in a study of T cell responses to AZD1222 COVID-19 vaccine. Study-wide background: Second-dose schedules of about 4 or about 12 weeks were combined.

Sequencing used immunoSEQ multiplex PCR; TCRdb keeps in-frame clones, though not all of them. The sample has 170,000 or so clones, about nine tenths seen once; the top ten hold approximately 3%. CDR3 size: 12 residues. V lost 4 bases to trimming and J lost 4 bases, with 5 bases between them. Germline V gene sequence: CDR1 SGHRS, CDR2 YFSETQ. Study observations and caveats: Females made up more of the donors, who were largely white British, and clonal diversity may have come out too low.

This clone occurred a few times. Its cognate antigen is unknown. The receptor's source is an adult in good health. The input for sequencing was peripheral blood, taken on day 0 of AZD1222 vaccination. The gene calls are TRBV5-1 and TRBJ2-2; D is uncertain. The CDR3 loop is CASSIATGELFF. The CDR3 DNA is TGCGCCAGCAGCATAGCCACCGGGGAGCTGTTTTTT.